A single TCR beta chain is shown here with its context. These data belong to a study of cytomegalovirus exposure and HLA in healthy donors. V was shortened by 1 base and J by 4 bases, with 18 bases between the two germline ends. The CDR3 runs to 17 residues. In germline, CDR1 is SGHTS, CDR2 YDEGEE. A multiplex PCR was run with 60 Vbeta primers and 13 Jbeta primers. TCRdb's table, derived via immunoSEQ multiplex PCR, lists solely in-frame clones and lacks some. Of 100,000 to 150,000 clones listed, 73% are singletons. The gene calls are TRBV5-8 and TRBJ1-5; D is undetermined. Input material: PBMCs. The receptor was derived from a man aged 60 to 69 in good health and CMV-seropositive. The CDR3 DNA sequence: TGTGCCAGCAGCTTGTTATATAGTGGACTTGGGAATCAGCCCCAGCATTTT. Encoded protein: CASSLLYSGLGNQPQHF. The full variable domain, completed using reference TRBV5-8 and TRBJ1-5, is EAGVTQSPTHLIKTRGQQATLRCSPISGHTSVYWYQQALGLGLQFLLWYDEGEERNRGNFPPRFSGRQFPNYSSELNVNALELEDSALYLCASSLLYSGLGNQPQHFGDGTRLSIL.